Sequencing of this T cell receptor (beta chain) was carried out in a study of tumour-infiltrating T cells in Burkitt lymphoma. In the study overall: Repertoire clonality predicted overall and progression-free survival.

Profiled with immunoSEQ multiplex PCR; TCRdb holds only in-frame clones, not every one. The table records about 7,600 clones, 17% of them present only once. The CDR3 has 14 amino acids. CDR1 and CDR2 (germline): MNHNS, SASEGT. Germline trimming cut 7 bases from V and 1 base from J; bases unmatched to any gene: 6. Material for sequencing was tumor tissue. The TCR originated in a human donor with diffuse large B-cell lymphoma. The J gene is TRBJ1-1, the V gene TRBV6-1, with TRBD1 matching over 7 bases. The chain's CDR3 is CASILWTGNTEAFF. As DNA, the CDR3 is TGTGCCAGCATCTTATGGACAGGGAACACTGAAGCTTTCTTT.